What follows are 26 T cell receptor beta chains derived from one specimen sequenced in a study of blood T cell repertoires in COVID-19. The repertoire was sequenced with immunoSEQ multiplex PCR; TCRdb's copy has only in-frame clones and lacks some. The repertoire has over 200,000 clones, 75% to 90% of them found once; the top ten carry roughly 5%. The sample comprised peripheral blood. Receptors were obtained from a human donor in a cohort sampled during active COVID-19.

This rearrangement joins TRBV6-2 or TRBV6-3 to TRBJ1-2; TRBD1 might be the D (5 bases). The CDR3 is 16 amino acids. The V gene's germline CDR1 is MNHEY and CDR2 SVGEGT. The V end lost 6 bases, the J end lost 0 bases, and 17 bases lay between the germline ends. The CDR3 bases are TGTGCCAGCAGCCAGAGGAGGGGTCCAGCTAACTATGGCTACACCTTC. Protein: CASSQRRGPANYGYTF.

The chain links TRBV11-3 to TRBJ2-3, with 11 bases fitting TRBD1. The CDR3 loop spans 15 amino acids. The junction had 5 bases not matched to a gene; V was cut back by 5 bases and J by 4 bases. Germline V gene lookup returns CDR1 SGHNT and CDR2 YENEEA. The CDR3 nucleotides read TGTGCCAGCAGCCCTCGGACAGGGGGCCCAGATACGCAGTATTTT. Translation gives CASSPRTGGPDTQYF.

CDR3: CASSLRQVHLYGYTF. The CDR3 DNA follows: TGTGCCAGCAGCTTAAGACAGGTCCATCTCTATGGCTACACCTTC. The chain uses TRBV5-8 and TRBJ1-2, with D tentatively TRBD1 (6 bases). The CDR3 spans 15 residues. V was pared by 2 bases and J by 4 bases, with 15 bases between. Germline V gene sequence: CDR1 SGHTS, CDR2 YDEGEE.

Comments on this clone: Other DNA sequences in this specimen translate into the identical CDR3. This rearrangement joins TRBV11-2 to TRBJ2-2; no reliable D call. Germline values: CDR1 SGHAT, CDR2 FQNNGV. V lost 0 bases, J lost 1 base, and 6 bases lay in between. CDR3 length: 15 amino acids. DNA of the CDR3: TGTGCCAGCAGCTTAGATGGCCGGAACACCGGGGAGCTGTTTTTT. Encoded protein: CASSLDGRNTGELFF.

V usage is TRBV7-8 and J usage is TRBJ2-7, with TRBD1 matching over 7 bases. The CDR3 totals 15 residues. Trimming cost V 6 bases and J 6 bases; bases outside gene matches: 14. Germline V gene sequence: CDR1 SGHVS, CDR2 FQNEAQ. The CDR3 here is CASRVDRANLGEQYF. As DNA, the CDR3 is TGTGCCAGCAGGGTCGACAGGGCGAATTTAGGCGAGCAGTACTTC.

Only a few counts were recorded for this clone. The gene calls are TRBV28 and TRBJ1-6; perhaps TRBD1 as D (5 bases). Trimming removed 7 bases from V and 7 bases from J, with 20 bases in between. Germline-derived CDR1 and CDR2 are MDHEN and SYDVKM. The CDR3 covers 16 residues. The CDR3 protein is CASILAGRGRNSPLHF. For the CDR3, the DNA is TGTGCCAGCATCCTTGCCGGGAGGGGAAGGAATTCACCCCTCCACTTT.

This chain links TRBV3-1 (or the pseudogene TRBV3-2) with TRBJ2-5, with D maybe TRBD2 (5 bases). The V and J ends lost 4 bases and 5 bases respectively, with 14 bases between them. The CDR3 covers 14 residues. Germline values: CDR1 LGHDT, CDR2 YNNKEL (reference sequence). CDR3 amino acids: CASSLRSGGETQYF. DNA for the CDR3: TGTGCCAGCAGCCTCCGGTCAGGCGGGGAGACCCAGTACTTC.

The chain is built from TRBV4-3 and TRBJ2-7; D remains unclear. Per the germline V gene, CDR1 is LGHNA and CDR2 is YSLEER. CDR3 length: 15 amino acids. Trimming took 0 bases from V and 2 from J, leaving 11 bases between them. The CDR3 coding sequence is TGCGCCAGCAGCCAAGATCGCGGTCCCCCCTACGAGCAGTACTTC. It translates to CASSQDRGPPYEQYF.

The V and J genes are TRBV24-1 and TRBJ2-7; TRBD1 aligns across 9 bases. Germline CDR1 is KGHDR and CDR2 is SFDVKD. V was clipped by 10 bases and J by 5 bases; unmatched bases: 5. The CDR3 contains 12 residues. The DNA of the CDR3 is TGTGCCACATCGGACAGGGGCGACGAGCAGTACTTC. This gives the protein CATSDRGDEQYF.

The chain employs TRBV11-2 and TRBJ1-1; D gene uncertain. With 0 bases removed from V and 2 bases from J, the gap between germline ends came to 7 bases. This CDR3 is built from 14 residues. Germline CDR1 reads SGHAT; CDR2 reads FQNNGV. Here the CDR3 reads CASSLDVLNTEAFF. The CDR3 coding sequence is TGTGCCAGCAGCTTAGATGTACTAAACACTGAAGCTTTCTTT.

This clone was counted a single time. This chain joins TRBV2 and TRBJ2-2; TRBD2 matches 13 bases. The CDR3 sequence is 17 residues long. Per the germline V gene, CDR1 is SNHLY and CDR2 is FYNNEI. V shed 5 bases, J shed 6 bases, and the junction held 9 bases outside the gene matches. The CDR3 here is CASSPWTSGRFPGELFF. The CDR3 DNA reads TGTGCCAGCAGTCCCTGGACTAGCGGGAGATTCCCCGGGGAGCTGTTTTTT.

The rearrangement uses TRBV2 and TRBJ1-3; maybe TRBD1 (6 bases). The CDR3 contains 14 residues. V gave up 11 bases and J gave up 5 bases, with 19 bases separating them. CDR1 and CDR2 from the germline V gene are SNHLY and FYNNEI. CDR3 in DNA: TGTGCCGGGACATTAGACAGGAAGAGAAACACCATATATTTT. This codes for CAGTLDRKRNTIYF.

The rearrangement links TRBV28 to TRBJ2-7; tentatively, D is TRBD1 (6 bases). The germline CDR1 and CDR2 sequences are MDHEN and SYDVKM. V lost 11 bases, J lost 2 bases, and 13 bases lay in between. The CDR3 covers 12 residues. The CDR3 nucleotides are TGTGCCTCACAGGGCTTTCCCTACGAGCAGTACTTC. It yields the protein CASQGFPYEQYF.

This clone was detected a few times. This chain connects TRBV7-9 to TRBJ1-2; D call uncertain. The length of the CDR3 is 17 residues. Trimming removed 1 base at V and 0 bases at J, with 15 bases between. The V gene's germline CDR1 is SEHNR and CDR2 FQNEAQ (reference sequence). For the CDR3, the DNA is TGTGCCAGCAGCTTAGAGAGTCGGCTCCTAGCTAACTATGGCTACACCTTC. Translating gives CASSLESRLLANYGYTF.

This clone has only a few counts. Here the CDR3 DNA reads TGTGCCTGGAGTGCAGGGGGCGATCAGCCCCAGCATTTT. This codes for CAWSAGGDQPQHF. This chain joins TRBV30 and TRBJ1-5; 8 nucleotides line up with TRBD1. The V segment lost 1 base and the J segment 5 bases; nucleotides outside the gene matches: 1. The CDR3 has 13 residues. Per germline, CDR1 GTSNPN and CDR2 SVGIG (reference sequence).

This clone has only one observation. The chain uses TRBV28 and TRBJ2-7; D perhaps matches TRBD2 (6 bases). The CDR3 length is 15 residues. The germline CDR1 and CDR2 sequences are MDHEN and SYDVKM. The V and J ends lost 3 bases and 4 bases respectively, with 16 bases between them. CDR3 sequence reads: CASSFAGLGVYEQYF. Here the CDR3 DNA reads TGTGCCAGCAGTTTTGCGGGGTTGGGGGTATACGAGCAGTACTTC.

The chain carries TRBV3-1 (or the pseudogene TRBV3-2) and TRBJ1-4; D not certain. This CDR3 has 16 amino acids. Trimming cost V 3 bases and J 7 bases, with 18 bases left between them. The germline V gene encodes CDR1 LGHDT and CDR2 YNNKEL (reference sequence). CDR3 nucleotides: TGTGCCAGCAGCCAGAACCTTCCTGGGGAGGGTGAAAAACTGTTTTTT. As protein: CASSQNLPGEGEKLFF.

The chain has TRBV27 and TRBJ2-7; the match to TRBD2 covers 7 bases. The germline gives CDR1 MNHEY, CDR2 SMNVEV (reference sequence). V trimming: 4 bases; J trimming: 4 bases; junction bases outside the gene matches: 7. CDR3 length: 14 residues. The CDR3 sequence: CASSSAGVGYEQYF. The CDR3 bases are TGTGCCAGCAGTTCCGCGGGAGTCGGGTACGAGCAGTACTTC.

V usage is TRBV3-1 (or the pseudogene TRBV3-2) and J usage is TRBJ1-2, with 10 bases identical to TRBD1. Germline CDR1 is LGHDT and CDR2 is YNNKEL (reference sequence). With 1 base clipped from V and 3 bases from J, the junction kept 5 bases outside the gene matches. The CDR3 runs 16 residues. The CDR3 reads CASSQGTGGGYYGYTF. The CDR3 coding sequence is TGTGCCAGCAGCCAAGGGACAGGGGGAGGTTACTATGGCTACACCTTC.

This chain connects TRBV27 to TRBJ2-3; possibly TRBD2 for D (5 bases). Per the germline V gene, CDR1 is MNHEY and CDR2 is SMNVEV (reference sequence). CDR3 length: 16 amino acids. V lost 3 bases, J lost 2 bases, and 15 bases lay in between. This chain's CDR3 is CASSFLRGWDTDTQYF. The DNA for the CDR3 is TGTGCCAGCAGTTTCCTTCGAGGGTGGGACACAGATACGCAGTATTTT.

The rearrangement uses TRBV5-4 and TRBJ2-7; weak D call: TRBD2 (6 bases). Looked up from germline, CDR1 is SGHNT and CDR2 is YYREEE (reference sequence). CDR3 length: 16 amino acids. V lost 4 bases and J 5 bases, leaving 22 bases between the germline ends. The CDR3 reads CASSRPLTGVLNEQYF. The CDR3 nucleotides are TGTGCCAGCAGCCGCCCTCTGACGGGAGTTTTGAACGAGCAGTACTTC.

V usage is TRBV28 and J usage is TRBJ1-3; 8 bases agree with TRBD1. The V gene's germline CDR1 is MDHEN and CDR2 SYDVKM. The trim removed 3 bases at V and 4 bases at J, leaving 8 bases unmatched. The CDR3 consists of 16 residues. CDR3 in amino acids: CASSLPQGAIGNTIYF. The CDR3 bases are TGTGCCAGCAGTTTGCCGCAGGGGGCGATAGGAAACACCATATATTTT. The full variable domain, its missing parts supplied by reference TRBV28 and TRBJ1-3, is DVKVTQSSRYLVKRTGEKVFLECVQDMDHENMFWYRQDPGLGLRLIYFSYDVKMKEKGDIPEGYSVSREKKERFSLILESASTNQTSMYLCASSLPQGAIGNTIYFGEGSWLTVV.

V usage is TRBV14 and J usage is TRBJ2-7; possibly TRBD1 for D (5 bases). V lost 0 bases and J 12 bases, leaving 15 bases between the germline ends. Germline CDR1 reads SGHDN; CDR2 reads FVKESK. This CDR3 is built from 13 residues. CDR3 nucleotide sequence: TGTGCCAGCAGCCAAGATAGGAGACAGATCGGGTACTTC. Translating it yields CASSQDRRQIGYF.

The J gene is TRBJ2-1, the V gene TRBV7-2; 12 bases match TRBD2. CDR3 size: 15 residues. Germline CDR1 SGHTA, CDR2 FQGNSA. Losses at the gene ends were 4 bases for V and 9 bases for J; bases not matched to a gene: 7. This CDR3 reads CASSSSSGRALEQFF. In nucleotides, the CDR3 is TGTGCCAGCAGCTCTTCTAGCGGGAGGGCCCTTGAGCAGTTCTTC.

The chain carries TRBV2 and TRBJ2-4; D is possibly TRBD2 (5 bases). This CDR3 is 14 amino acids long. V lost 7 bases to trimming and J lost 8 bases, with 18 bases between them. The germline CDR1 and CDR2 sequences are SNHLY and FYNNEI. The CDR3 here is CASTLAFSADIQYF. CDR3 bases: TGTGCCAGCACTTTAGCGTTTTCGGCGGACATTCAGTACTTC.

This clone has more than one count but fewer than ten. The chain combines TRBV7-2 with TRBJ1-5; maybe TRBD1 (5 bases). Germline lookup yields CDR1 SGHTA and CDR2 FQGNSA. V dropped 1 base and J dropped 3 bases, with 10 bases sitting between them. The CDR3 is 15 residues long. The CDR3 coding sequence is TGTGCCAGCAGCTTAGGGAGGGGCCCCAATCAGCCCCAGCATTTT. Protein product: CASSLGRGPNQPQHF.